This TCR beta chain was retrieved from a study of cytomegalovirus exposure and HLA in healthy donors. Regarding the study as a whole: The classifier reportedly diagnosed cytomegalovirus status with high specificity and sensitivity.

V was pared by 2 bases and J by 2 bases, with 12 bases between. Germline CDR1 and CDR2: SGHDT and YYEEEE. The CDR3 length is 15 residues. PCR was performed using 60 Vbeta and 13 Jbeta primers. TCRdb's table, derived via immunoSEQ multiplex PCR, lists solely in-frame clones and lacks some. This table holds about 100,000 clones, roughly 80% found once. In this sample, this clone turned up a few times. The target antigen is unknown. The chain combines TRBV5-6 with TRBJ2-3; D is possibly TRBD1 (6 bases). The origin of this receptor is a man aged 30-40 years in good health and CMV-seronegative. The sample consisted of PBMCs. The CDR3 nucleotides are TGTGCCAGCAGCTTTCTGGGACATGACACAGATACGCAGTATTTT. This translates into CASSFLGHDTDTQYF.